The 3 T cell receptor beta chains in this list originate from one sample, sequenced in a study of blood T cell repertoires in COVID-19. TCRdb's table, derived via immunoSEQ multiplex PCR, lists solely in-frame clones and lacks some. The data hold 150,000 to 160,000 clones, with approximately 83% observed a single time. The sequenced sample was peripheral blood. Receptors originate from a woman aged 55-70 years with acute or convalescent COVID-19.

The chain uses TRBV12-3 or TRBV12-4 and TRBJ1-1; D might be TRBD1 (6 bases). CDR3 length: 13 amino acids. Deletions cut 7 bases from V and 10 bases from J, with 19 bases between. This CDR3 is CASTYLAGDVAFF. In nucleotides, the CDR3 is TGTGCCAGCACTTACCTGGCAGGGGATGTAGCTTTCTTT.

The chain joins TRBV5-1 to TRBJ2-7; tentative D call: TRBD1 (5 bases). Germline-derived CDR1 and CDR2 are SGHRS and YFSETQ. The CDR3 is made up of 17 amino acids. V was cut by 0 bases and J by 2 bases, with 18 bases left in between. The CDR3 nucleotides read TGCGCCAGCAGCTTGGGACAGAGCATAGGTACGGCCTACGAGCAGTACTTC. Its translation: CASSLGQSIGTAYEQYF. The whole variable domain, remainder taken from reference TRBV5-1 and TRBJ2-7, is KAGVTQTPRYLIKTRGQQVTLSCSPISGHRSVSWYQQTPGQGLQFLFEYFSETQRNKGNFPGRFSGRQFSNSRSEMNVSTLELGDSALYLCASSLGQSIGTAYEQYFGPGTRLTVT.

CDR3 nucleotide sequence: TGTGCCAGCAGCTTTTATGGGGGGACCGGGGAGCTGTTTTTT. Encoded protein: CASSFYGGTGELFF. The chain employs TRBV11-2 and TRBJ2-2; D is perhaps TRBD2 (6 bases). The germline V and J ends were trimmed by 3 bases and 5 bases, with 10 bases remaining between them. The germline V gene has CDR1 SGHAT and CDR2 FQNNGV. The CDR3 is made up of 14 amino acids.